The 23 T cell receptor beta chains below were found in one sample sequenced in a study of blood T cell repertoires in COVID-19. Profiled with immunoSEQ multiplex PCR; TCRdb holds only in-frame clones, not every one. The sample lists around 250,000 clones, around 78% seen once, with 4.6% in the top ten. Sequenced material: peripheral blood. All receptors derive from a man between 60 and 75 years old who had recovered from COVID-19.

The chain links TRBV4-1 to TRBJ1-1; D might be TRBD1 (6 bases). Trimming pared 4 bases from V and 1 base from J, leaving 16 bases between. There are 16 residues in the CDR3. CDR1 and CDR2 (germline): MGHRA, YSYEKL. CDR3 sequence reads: CASSRRGGQQNTEAFF. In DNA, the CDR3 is TGCGCCAGCAGCCGGAGAGGAGGACAGCAGAACACTGAAGCTTTCTTT.

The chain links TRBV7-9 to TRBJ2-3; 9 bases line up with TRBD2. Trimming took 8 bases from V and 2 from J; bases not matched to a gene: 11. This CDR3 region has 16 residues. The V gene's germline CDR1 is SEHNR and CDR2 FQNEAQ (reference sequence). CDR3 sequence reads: CASVLGAGGFTDTQYF. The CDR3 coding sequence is TGTGCCAGCGTTTTGGGAGCGGGAGGCTTCACAGATACGCAGTATTTT.

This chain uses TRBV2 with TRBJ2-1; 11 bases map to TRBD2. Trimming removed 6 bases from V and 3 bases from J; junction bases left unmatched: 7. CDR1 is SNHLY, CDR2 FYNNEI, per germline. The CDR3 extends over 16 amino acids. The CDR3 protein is CASRASGLADYNEQFF. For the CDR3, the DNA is TGTGCCAGCAGGGCGTCGGGACTAGCGGACTACAATGAGCAGTTCTTC.

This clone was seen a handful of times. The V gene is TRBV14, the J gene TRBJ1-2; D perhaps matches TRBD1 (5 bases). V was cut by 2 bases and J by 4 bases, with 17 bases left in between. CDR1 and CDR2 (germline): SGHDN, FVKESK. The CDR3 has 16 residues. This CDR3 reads CASSQNLGGVGYGYTF. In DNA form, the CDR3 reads TGTGCCAGCAGCCAAAATCTGGGGGGGGTCGGCTATGGCTACACCTTC.

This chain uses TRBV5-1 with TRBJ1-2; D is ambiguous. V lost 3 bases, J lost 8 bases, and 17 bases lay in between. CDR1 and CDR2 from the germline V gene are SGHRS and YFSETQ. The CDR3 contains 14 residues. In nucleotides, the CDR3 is TGCGCCAGCAGCTCCCCCGGGTCCTTCCGAGGCTACACCTTC. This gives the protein CASSSPGSFRGYTF.

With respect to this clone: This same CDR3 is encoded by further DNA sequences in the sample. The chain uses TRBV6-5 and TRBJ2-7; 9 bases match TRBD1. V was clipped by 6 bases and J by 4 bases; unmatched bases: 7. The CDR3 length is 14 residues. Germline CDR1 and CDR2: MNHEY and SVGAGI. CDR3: CASRGQGRSYEQYF. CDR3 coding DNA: TGTGCCAGCAGGGGACAGGGCCGTTCGTACGAGCAGTACTTC.

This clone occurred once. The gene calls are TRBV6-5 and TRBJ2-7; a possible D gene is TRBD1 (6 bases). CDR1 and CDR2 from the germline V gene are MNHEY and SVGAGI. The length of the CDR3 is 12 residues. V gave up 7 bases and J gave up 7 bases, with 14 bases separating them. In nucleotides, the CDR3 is TGTGCCAGCAACCAGGCGAGGGGGGAGCAGTACTTC. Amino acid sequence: CASNQARGEQYF.

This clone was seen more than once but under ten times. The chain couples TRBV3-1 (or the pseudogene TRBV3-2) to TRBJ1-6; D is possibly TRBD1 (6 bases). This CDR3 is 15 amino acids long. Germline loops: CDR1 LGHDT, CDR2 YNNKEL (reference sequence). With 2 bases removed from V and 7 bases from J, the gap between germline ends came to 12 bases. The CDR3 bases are TGTGCCAGCAGCCAAACCACAGGGATGAATTCACCCCTCCACTTT. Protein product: CASSQTTGMNSPLHF.

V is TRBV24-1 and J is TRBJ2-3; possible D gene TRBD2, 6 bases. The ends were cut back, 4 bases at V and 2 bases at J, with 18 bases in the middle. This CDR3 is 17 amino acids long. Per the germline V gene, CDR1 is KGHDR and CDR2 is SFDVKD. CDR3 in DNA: TGTGCCACCAGTGACACCGGGGGTGGTAGGGCCACAGATACGCAGTATTTT. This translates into CATSDTGGGRATDTQYF.

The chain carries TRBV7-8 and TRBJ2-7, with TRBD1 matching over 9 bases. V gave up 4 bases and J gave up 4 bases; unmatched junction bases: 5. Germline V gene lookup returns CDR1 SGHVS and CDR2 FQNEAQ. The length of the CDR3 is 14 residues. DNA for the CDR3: TGTGCCAGCAGCTGGACGGACAGGGGATACGAGCAGTACTTC. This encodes CASSWTDRGYEQYF.

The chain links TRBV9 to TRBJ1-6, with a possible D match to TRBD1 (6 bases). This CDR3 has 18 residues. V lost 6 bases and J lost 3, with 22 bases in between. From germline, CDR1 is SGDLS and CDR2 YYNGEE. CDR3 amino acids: CASTQGRVRPFYNSPLHF. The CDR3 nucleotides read TGTGCCAGCACCCAGGGGAGGGTTCGACCCTTCTATAATTCACCCCTCCACTTT.

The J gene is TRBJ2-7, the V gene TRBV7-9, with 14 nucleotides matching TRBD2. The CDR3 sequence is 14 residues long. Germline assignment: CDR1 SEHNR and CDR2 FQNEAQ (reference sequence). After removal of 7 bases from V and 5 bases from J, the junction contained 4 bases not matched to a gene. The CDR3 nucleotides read TGTGCCAGCACCAGACTAGCGGGAGGGAACGAGCAGTACTTC. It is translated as CASTRLAGGNEQYF.

The chain's CDR3 is CASSATNRDRYEQYF. The CDR3 DNA reads as TGTGCCAGTAGTGCTACAAACAGGGACCGCTACGAGCAGTACTTC. The chain combines TRBV19 with TRBJ2-7; a possible D gene is TRBD1 (6 bases). Germline loops: CDR1 LNHDA, CDR2 SQIVND (reference sequence). V lost 5 bases to trimming and J lost 3 bases, with 17 bases between them. The CDR3 length is 15 residues.

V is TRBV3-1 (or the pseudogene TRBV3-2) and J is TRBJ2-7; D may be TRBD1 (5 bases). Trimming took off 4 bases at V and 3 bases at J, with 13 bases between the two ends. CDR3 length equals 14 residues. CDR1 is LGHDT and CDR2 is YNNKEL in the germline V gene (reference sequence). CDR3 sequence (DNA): TGTGCCAGCAGCCTGGGGCACGCATTCTACGAGCAGTACTTC. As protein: CASSLGHAFYEQYF.

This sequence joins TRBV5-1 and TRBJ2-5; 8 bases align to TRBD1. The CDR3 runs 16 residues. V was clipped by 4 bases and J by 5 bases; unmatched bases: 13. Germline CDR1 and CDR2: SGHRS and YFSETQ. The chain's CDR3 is CASSPRGTGFSETQYF. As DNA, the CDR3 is TGCGCCAGCAGCCCACGCGGGACAGGCTTTTCGGAGACCCAGTACTTC. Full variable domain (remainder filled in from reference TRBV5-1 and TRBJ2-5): KAGVTQTPRYLIKTRGQQVTLSCSPISGHRSVSWYQQTPGQGLQFLFEYFSETQRNKGNFPGRFSGRQFSNSRSEMNVSTLELGDSALYLCASSPRGTGFSETQYFGPGTRLLVL.

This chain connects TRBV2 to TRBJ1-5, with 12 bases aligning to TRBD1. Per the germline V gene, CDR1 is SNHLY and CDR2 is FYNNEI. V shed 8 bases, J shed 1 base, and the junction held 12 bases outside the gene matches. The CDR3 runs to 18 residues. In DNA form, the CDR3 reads TGTGCCAGCCGCGGCGGATGGGACAGGGGGCTCAGCAATCAGCCCCAGCATTTT. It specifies CASRGGWDRGLSNQPQHF.

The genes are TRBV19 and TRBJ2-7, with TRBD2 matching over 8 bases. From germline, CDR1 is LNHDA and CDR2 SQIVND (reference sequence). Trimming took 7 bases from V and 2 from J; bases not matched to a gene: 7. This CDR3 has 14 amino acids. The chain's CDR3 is CASTPAGGTYEQYF. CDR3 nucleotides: TGTGCCAGTACCCCGGCGGGGGGAACCTACGAGCAGTACTTC.

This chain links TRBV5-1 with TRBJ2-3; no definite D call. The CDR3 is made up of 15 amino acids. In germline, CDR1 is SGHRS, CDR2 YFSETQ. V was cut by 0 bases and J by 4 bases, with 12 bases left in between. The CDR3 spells CASSLGGARPDTQYF. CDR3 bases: TGCGCCAGCAGCTTGGGCGGCGCTAGGCCAGATACGCAGTATTTT. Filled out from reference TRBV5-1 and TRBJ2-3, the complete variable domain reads KAGVTQTPRYLIKTRGQQVTLSCSPISGHRSVSWYQQTPGQGLQFLFEYFSETQRNKGNFPGRFSGRQFSNSRSEMNVSTLELGDSALYLCASSLGGARPDTQYFGPGTRLTVL.

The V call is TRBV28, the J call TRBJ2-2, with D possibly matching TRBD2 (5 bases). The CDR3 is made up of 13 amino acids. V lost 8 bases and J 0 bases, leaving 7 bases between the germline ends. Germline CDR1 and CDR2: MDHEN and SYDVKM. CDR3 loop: CASEGTNTGELFF. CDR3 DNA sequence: TGTGCCAGCGAGGGTACGAACACCGGGGAGCTGTTTTTT.

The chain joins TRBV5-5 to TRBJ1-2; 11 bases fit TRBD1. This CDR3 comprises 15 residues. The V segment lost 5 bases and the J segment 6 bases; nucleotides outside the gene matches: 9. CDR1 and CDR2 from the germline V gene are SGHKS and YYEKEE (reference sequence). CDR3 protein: CASSKRTGGADGYTF. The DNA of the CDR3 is TGTGCCAGCAGTAAGAGGACAGGGGGCGCGGATGGCTACACCTTC.

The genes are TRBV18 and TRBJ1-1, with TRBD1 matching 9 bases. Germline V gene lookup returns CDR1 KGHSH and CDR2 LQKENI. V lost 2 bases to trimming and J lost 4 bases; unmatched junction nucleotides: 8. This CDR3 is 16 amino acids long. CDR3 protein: CASSPVPGQGSTEAFF. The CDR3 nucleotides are TGTGCCAGCTCACCAGTCCCGGGACAGGGATCCACTGAAGCTTTCTTT.

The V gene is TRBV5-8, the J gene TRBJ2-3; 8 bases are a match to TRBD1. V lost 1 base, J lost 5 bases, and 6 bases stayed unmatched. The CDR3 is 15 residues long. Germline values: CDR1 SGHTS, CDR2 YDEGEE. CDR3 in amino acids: CASSLRTGPGDTQYF. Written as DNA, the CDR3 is TGTGCCAGCAGCTTGAGGACAGGGCCCGGAGATACGCAGTATTTT.

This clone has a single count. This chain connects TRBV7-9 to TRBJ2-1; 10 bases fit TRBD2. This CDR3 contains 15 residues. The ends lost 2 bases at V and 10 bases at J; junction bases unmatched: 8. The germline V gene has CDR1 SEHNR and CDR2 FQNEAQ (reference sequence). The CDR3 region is CASSLYLAGVEEQFF. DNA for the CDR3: TGTGCCAGCAGCTTATATCTAGCGGGAGTAGAGGAGCAGTTCTTC.